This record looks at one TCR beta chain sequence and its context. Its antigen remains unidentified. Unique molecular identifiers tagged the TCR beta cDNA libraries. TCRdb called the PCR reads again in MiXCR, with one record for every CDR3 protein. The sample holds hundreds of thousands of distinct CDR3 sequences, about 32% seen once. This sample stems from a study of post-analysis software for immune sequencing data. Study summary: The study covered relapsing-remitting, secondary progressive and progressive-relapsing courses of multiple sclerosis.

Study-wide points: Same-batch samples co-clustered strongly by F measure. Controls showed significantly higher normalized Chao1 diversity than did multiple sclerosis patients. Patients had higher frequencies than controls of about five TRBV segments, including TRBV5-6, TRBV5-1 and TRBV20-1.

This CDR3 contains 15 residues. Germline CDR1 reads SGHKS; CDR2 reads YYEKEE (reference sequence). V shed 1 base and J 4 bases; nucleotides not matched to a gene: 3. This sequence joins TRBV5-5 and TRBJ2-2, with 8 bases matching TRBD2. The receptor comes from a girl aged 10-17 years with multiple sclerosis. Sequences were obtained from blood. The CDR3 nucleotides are TGTGCCAGCAGCTTGCGGGAGGGCCCCACCGGGGAGCTGTTTTTT. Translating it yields CASSLREGPTGELFF.